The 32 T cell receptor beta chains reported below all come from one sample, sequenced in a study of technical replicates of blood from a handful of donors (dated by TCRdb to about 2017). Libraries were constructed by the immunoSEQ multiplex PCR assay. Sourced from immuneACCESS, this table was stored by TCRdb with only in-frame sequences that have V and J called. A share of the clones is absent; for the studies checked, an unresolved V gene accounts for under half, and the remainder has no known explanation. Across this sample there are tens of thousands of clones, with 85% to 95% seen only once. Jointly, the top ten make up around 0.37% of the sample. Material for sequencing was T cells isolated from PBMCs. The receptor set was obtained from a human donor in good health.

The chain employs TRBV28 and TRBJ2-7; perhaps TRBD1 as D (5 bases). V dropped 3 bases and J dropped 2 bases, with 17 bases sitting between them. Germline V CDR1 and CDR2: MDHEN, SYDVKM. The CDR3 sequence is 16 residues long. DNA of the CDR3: TGTGCCAGCAGTTTCCCAACGACAGAGGTTACCTACGAGCAGTACTTC. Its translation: CASSFPTTEVTYEQYF.

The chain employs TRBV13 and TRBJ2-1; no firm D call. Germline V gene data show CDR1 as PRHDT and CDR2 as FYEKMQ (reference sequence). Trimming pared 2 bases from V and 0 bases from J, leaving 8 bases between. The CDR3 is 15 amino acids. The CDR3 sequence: CASSLLASSYNEQFF. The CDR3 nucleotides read TGTGCCAGCAGCTTACTCGCTAGCTCCTACAATGAGCAGTTCTTC.

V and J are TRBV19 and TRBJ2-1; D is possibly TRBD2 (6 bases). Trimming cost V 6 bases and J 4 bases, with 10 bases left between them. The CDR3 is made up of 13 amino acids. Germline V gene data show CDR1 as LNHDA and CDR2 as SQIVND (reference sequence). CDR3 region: CASSGSYYNEQFF. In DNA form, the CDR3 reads TGTGCCAGTAGCGGGAGCTATTACAATGAGCAGTTCTTC.

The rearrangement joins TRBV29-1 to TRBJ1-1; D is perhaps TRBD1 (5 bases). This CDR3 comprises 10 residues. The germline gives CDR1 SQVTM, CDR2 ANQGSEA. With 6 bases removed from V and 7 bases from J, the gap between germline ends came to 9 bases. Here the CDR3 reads CSVGALEAFF. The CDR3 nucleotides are TGCAGCGTAGGGGCGCTTGAAGCTTTCTTT.

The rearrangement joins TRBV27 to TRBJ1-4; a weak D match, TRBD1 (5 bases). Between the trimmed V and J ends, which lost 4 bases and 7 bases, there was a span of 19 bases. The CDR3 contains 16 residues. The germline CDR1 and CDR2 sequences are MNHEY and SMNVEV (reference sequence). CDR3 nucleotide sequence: TGTGCCAGCAGTTCGGTGTTTCGGGGGGGGATTGAAAAACTGTTTTTT. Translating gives CASSSVFRGGIEKLFF.

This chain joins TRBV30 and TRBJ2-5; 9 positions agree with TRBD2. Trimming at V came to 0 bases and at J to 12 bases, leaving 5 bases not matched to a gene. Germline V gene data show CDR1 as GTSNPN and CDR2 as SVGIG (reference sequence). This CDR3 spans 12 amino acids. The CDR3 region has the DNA TGTGCCTGGAGTGTCGGCGGGAGGGTTGAGTACTTC. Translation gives CAWSVGGRVEYF.

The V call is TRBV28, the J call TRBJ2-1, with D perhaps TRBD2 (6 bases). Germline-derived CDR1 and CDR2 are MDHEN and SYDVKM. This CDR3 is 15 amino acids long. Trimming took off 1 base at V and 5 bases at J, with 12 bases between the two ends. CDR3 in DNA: TGTGCCAGCAGTTTATTAGCGGAGCTAGACAATGAGCAGTTCTTC. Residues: CASSLLAELDNEQFF.

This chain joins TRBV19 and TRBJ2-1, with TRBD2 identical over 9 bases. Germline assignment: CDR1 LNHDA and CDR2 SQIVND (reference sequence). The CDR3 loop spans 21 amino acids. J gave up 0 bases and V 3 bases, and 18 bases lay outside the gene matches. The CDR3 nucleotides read TGTGCCAGTAGTATCACTGGAACCGGGACTAGCACACAAAGCTCCTACAATGAGCAGTTCTTC. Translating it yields CASSITGTGTSTQSSYNEQFF.

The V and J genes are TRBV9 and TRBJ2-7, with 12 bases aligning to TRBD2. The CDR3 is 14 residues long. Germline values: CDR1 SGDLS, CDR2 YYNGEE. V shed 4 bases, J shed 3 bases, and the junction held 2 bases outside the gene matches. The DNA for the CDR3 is TGTGCCAGCAGCCTAGCGGGAGGGGGCTACGAGCAGTACTTC. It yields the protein CASSLAGGGYEQYF. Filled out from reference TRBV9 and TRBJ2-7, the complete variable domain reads DSGVTQTPKHLITATGQRVTLRCSPRSGDLSVYWYQQSLDQGLQFLIQYYNGEERAKGNILERFSAQQFPDLHSELNLSSLELGDSALYFCASSLAGGGYEQYFGPGTRLTVT.

The CDR3 nucleotides are TGTGCCAGCAGTTTTAGTCAGGGCGAGCAGTTCTTC. This sequence encodes CASSFSQGEQFF. The chain joins TRBV27 to TRBJ2-1; D possibly corresponds to TRBD1 (5 bases). Germline V lookup: CDR1 MNHEY, CDR2 SMNVEV (reference sequence). V lost 3 bases, J lost 10 bases, and 10 bases lay in between. The CDR3 totals 12 residues.

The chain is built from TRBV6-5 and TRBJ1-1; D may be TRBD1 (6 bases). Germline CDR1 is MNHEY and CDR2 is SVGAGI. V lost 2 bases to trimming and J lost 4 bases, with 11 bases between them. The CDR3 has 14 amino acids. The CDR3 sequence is CASSYRGGGTEAFF. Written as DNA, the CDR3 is TGTGCCAGCAGTTACAGGGGGGGCGGCACTGAAGCTTTCTTT.

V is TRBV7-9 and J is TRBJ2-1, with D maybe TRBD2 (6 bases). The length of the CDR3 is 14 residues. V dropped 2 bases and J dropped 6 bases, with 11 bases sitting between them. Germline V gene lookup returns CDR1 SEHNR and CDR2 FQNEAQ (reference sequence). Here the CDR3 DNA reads TGTGCCAGCAGCTTATGGGGGGACTTCAATGAGCAGTTCTTC. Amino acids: CASSLWGDFNEQFF.

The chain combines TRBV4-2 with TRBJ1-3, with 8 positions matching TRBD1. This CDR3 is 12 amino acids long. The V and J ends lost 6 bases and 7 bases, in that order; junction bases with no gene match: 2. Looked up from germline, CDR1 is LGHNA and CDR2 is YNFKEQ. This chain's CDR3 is CASSRQGNTIYF. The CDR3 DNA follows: TGTGCCAGCAGTCGACAGGGGAACACCATATATTTT.

CDR3 sequence (DNA): TGTGCCAGCAGTTACTCGGGACTAGTCGGGGAGCAGTTCTTC. Residues: CASSYSGLVGEQFF. J is TRBJ2-1 and V is TRBV6-5; 8 bases are shared with TRBD2. V was pared by 0 bases and J by 10 bases, with 5 bases of the junction left unmatched. The CDR3 has 14 amino acids. Germline CDR1 and CDR2: MNHEY and SVGAGI.

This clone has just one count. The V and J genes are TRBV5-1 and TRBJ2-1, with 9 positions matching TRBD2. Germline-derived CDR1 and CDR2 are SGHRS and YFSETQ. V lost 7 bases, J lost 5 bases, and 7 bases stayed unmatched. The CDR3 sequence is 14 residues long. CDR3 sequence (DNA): TGCGCCAGCCAACTAGCGGGTCAGAACAATGAGCAGTTCTTC. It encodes CASQLAGQNNEQFF.

The CDR3 sequence: CASSQGPLFLDHSSYNEQFF. CDR3 bases: TGCGCCAGCAGCCAAGGCCCGCTTTTCTTGGATCACAGCTCCTACAATGAGCAGTTCTTC. This chain connects TRBV4-1 to TRBJ2-1; D is unresolved. The V gene lost 1 base and the J gene lost 0 bases, with 22 bases spanning the gap. The CDR3 runs to 20 residues. Germline lookup yields CDR1 MGHRA and CDR2 YSYEKL.

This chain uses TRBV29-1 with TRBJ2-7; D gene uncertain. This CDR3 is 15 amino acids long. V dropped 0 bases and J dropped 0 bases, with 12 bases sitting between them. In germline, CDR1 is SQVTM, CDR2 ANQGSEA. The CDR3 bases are TGCAGCGTTGAAGATCCATCGGCGGTCTCCTACGAGCAGTACTTC. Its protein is CSVEDPSAVSYEQYF.

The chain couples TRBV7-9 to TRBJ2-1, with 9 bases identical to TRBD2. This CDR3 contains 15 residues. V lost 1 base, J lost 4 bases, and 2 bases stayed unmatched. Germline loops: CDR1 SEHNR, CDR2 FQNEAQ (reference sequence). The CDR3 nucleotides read TGTGCCAGCAGCTTAGGCGGGAGGGCATACAATGAGCAGTTCTTC. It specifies CASSLGGRAYNEQFF.

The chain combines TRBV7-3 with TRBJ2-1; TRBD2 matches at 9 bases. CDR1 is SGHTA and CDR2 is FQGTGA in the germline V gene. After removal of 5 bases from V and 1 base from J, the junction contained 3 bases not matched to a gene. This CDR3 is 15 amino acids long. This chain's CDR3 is CASSGSGSSYNEQFF. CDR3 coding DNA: TGTGCCAGCAGCGGTAGCGGGAGTTCCTACAATGAGCAGTTCTTC.

The CDR3: CASSLDRDDTQYF. DNA of the CDR3: TGTGCCAGCAGCTTGGATAGAGATGATACGCAGTATTTT. J is TRBJ2-3 and V is TRBV5-4; no reliable D call. V lost 0 bases and J 6 bases, leaving 8 bases between the germline ends. CDR3 length equals 13 residues. Germline CDR1 and CDR2: SGHNT and YYREEE (reference sequence).

In DNA form, the CDR3 reads TGTGCCAGCAGCCCCAACACAGGGCCAGGAGATACGCAGTATTTT. Translation: CASSPNTGPGDTQYF. This chain connects TRBV6-5 to TRBJ2-3; a possible D gene is TRBD1 (6 bases). Germline CDR1 and CDR2: MNHEY and SVGAGI. This CDR3 is built from 15 residues. The V end was cut by 6 bases, the J end by 5 bases, with 18 bases between.

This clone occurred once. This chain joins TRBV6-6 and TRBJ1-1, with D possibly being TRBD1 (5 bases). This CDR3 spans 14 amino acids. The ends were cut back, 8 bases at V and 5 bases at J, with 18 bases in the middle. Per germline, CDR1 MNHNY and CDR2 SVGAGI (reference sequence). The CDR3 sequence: CASAPQGSHTEAFF. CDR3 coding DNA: TGTGCCAGCGCCCCTCAGGGATCTCATACTGAAGCTTTCTTT.

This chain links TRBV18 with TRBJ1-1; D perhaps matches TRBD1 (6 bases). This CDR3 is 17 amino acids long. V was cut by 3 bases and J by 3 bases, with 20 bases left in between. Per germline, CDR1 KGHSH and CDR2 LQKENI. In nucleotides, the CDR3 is TGTGCCAGCTCACCTCTTCCAGGGGAGGGGGTGGACACTGAAGCTTTCTTT. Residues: CASSPLPGEGVDTEAFF.

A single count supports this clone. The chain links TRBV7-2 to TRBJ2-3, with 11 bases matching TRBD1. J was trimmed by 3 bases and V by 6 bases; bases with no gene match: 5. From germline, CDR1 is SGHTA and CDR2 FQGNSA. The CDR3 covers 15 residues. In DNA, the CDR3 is TGTGCCAGCAGACGGGACAGGGGGGGGACAGATACGCAGTATTTT. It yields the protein CASRRDRGGTDTQYF.

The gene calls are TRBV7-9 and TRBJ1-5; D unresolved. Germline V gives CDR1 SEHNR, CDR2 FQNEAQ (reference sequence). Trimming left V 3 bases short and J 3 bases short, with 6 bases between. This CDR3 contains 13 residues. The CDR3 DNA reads TGTGCCAGCAGCTTGGGCCCCAATCAGCCCCAGCATTTT. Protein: CASSLGPNQPQHF.

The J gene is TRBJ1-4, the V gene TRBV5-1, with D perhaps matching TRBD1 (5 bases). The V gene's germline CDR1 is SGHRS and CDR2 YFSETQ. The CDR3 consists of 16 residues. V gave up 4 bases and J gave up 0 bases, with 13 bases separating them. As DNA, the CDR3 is TGCGCCAGCAGCCCTGCGGGGGGGGCAACTAATGAAAAACTGTTTTTT. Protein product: CASSPAGGATNEKLFF.

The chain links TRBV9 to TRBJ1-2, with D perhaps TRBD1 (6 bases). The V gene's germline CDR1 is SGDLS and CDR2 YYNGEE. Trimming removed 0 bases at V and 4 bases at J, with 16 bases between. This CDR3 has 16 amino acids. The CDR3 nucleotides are TGTGCCAGCAGCGTAGGGTTGGCAGGGGATTCCTATGGCTACACCTTC. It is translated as CASSVGLAGDSYGYTF.

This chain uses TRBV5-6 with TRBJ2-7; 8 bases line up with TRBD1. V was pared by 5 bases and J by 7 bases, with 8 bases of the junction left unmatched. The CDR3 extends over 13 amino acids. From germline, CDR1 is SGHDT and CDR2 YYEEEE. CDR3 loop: CASSSDRAGEQYF. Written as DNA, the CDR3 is TGTGCCAGCAGTTCGGACAGGGCCGGGGAGCAGTACTTC.

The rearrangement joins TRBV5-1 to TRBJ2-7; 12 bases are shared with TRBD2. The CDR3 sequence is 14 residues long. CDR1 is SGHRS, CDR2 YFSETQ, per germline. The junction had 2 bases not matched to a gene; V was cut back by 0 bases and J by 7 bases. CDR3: CASSLVLAGGEQYF. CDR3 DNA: TGCGCCAGCAGCTTGGTACTAGCGGGAGGTGAGCAGTACTTC. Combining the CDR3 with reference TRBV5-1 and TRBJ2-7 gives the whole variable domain KAGVTQTPRYLIKTRGQQVTLSCSPISGHRSVSWYQQTPGQGLQFLFEYFSETQRNKGNFPGRFSGRQFSNSRSEMNVSTLELGDSALYLCASSLVLAGGEQYFGPGTRLTVT.

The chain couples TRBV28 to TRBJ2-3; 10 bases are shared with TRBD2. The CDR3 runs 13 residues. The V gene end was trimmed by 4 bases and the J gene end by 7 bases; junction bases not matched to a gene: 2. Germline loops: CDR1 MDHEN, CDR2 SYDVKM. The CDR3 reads CASSSSGSHTQYF. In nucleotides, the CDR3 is TGTGCCAGCAGTTCTAGCGGGAGTCATACGCAGTATTTT. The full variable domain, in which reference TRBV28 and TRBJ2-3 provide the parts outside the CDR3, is DVKVTQSSRYLVKRTGEKVFLECVQDMDHENMFWYRQDPGLGLRLIYFSYDVKMKEKGDIPEGYSVSREKKERFSLILESASTNQTSMYLCASSSSGSHTQYFGPGTRLTVL.

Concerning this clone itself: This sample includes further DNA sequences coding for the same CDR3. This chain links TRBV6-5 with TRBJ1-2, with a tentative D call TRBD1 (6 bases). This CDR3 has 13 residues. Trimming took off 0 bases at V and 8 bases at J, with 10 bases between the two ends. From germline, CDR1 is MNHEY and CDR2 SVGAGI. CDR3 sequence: CASSYSEGVGYTF. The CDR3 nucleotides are TGTGCCAGCAGTTACTCTGAGGGGGTCGGCTACACCTTC.

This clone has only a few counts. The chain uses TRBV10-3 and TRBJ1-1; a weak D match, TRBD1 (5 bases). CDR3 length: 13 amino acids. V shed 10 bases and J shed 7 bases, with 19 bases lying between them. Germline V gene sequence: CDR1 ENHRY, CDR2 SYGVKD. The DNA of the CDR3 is TGTGCCACAGAACAGGTCGGGCGCCTTGAAGCTTTCTTT. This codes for CATEQVGRLEAFF.